This section outlines one T cell receptor beta chain sequence together with its context. This clone occurred a few times. Its antigen is unknown. No much larger clone is present one base from it, and per-base qualities are unavailable. CDR1 ENHRY and CDR2 SYGVKD were looked up in the germline V gene. A distance of 13 bases separates the germline ends of V and J, which lose 3 bases and 8 bases respectively. The CDR3 sequence holds 13 residues, the cysteine and phenylalanine included. Only the CDR3 DNA is retained, 39 bases long and in frame from the first base. The data stem from a study of vaccination effects on CD4 cells after COVID-19 (dated 2022 in TCRdb). Notes on the research overall: Each participant got two doses of an mRNA SARS-CoV-2 vaccine, either BNT162b2 or mRNA-1273. Cultures from other donors in the study were sequenced with the Oncomine TCR Beta short-read assay on an Illumina iSeq 100. Altogether, around 11 COVID-19 convalescent patients and a handful of SARS-CoV-2-naive healthy vaccine recipients made up the full study. SARS-CoV-2 spike-specific CD4+ TCR repertoires were compared before and after mRNA vaccination in COVID-19 convalescent patients and in infection-naive vaccine recipients. The investigation overall reported the following: The study was limited by a small number of convalescent patients and lacked early post-infection timepoints. Clones induced by infection and clones induced by vaccination both contracted markedly at late timepoints after vaccination, which fits with T cell responses waning over time. Among healthy vaccine recipients, nearly all vaccine-induced clones were SARS-CoV-2 mono-reactive, and just 1 of 255 was cross-reactive with common cold coronaviruses.

The protocol used for the library was the immunoSEQ multiplex PCR assay. DNA from the cultured, isolated CD4+ T cells was subjected to TCR beta CDR3 sequencing. The published analysis was carried out like this. The analysis removed non-productive TCR sequences, trimmed reads to the CDR3 region, and retained only CDR3s that were 7 or more amino acids long. The MANAFEST web app was used to pick out antigen-specific clonotypes by comparing their expansion in peptide wells with that in reference cultures. Positive clones required FDR<0.05 expansion versus reference and all other wells, odds ratio above 5, and frequency above 0.1% in two replicate wells. Cross-reactive clonotypes were defined as significantly expanded in SARS-CoV-2 spike wells and in at least one common cold coronavirus spike condition. CDR3 similarity was assessed by Levenshtein distance with the stringdist R package, and unrooted trees were built with ape in R 3.6.1. TCRdb mirrors the immuneACCESS table, restricted to in-frame sequences. Some clones are absent from its copies; in checked studies, under half trace to an unresolved V gene, and the reason for the others is unknown. V, J and clone size reflect that table, while D and trimming were determined from the DNA. The sample table lists roughly 61,000 clones, about four fifths of them with a count of one. The ten largest clones take up about 2.5% of the sample.

The ViraFEST assay stimulated PBMC with viral peptide pools and then used TCR sequencing to identify antigen-specific CD4+ T cell clonotypes by expansion. After around eleven days of culture, CD4+ T cells were isolated with the EasySep CD4+ T cell isolation kit. None of the healthy vaccine recipients had a prior SARS-CoV-2 infection, which was confirmed by nucleocapsid antibody tests that came back negative both before and after vaccination. Fewer than 2.5 million PBMC per well were cultured in IMDM with around 5% human AB serum, 10 IU/ml IL-2 and gentamicin, plus 10 ug/ml peptides. Half of the culture medium was replaced with fresh IL-2-containing medium on days 3 and 7. Unless otherwise noted, each peptide stimulation condition was cultured in triplicate wells. PBMC were separated from whole blood using Ficoll-Paque Plus gradient centrifugation and were then either cryopreserved at -140C or used fresh. The spike proteins of SARS-CoV-2 and of the common cold coronaviruses HCoV-NL63, HCoV-OC43 and HCoV-229E were spanned by overlapping peptide pools. The QIAamp micro DNA kit was used to extract genomic DNA from the cultured CD4+ T cells.

The source was CD4+ T cells from PBMCs cultured with HCoV-229E spike peptides, collected before COVID-19 vaccination. In light of the paper, this sample's cell subset or site label describes: HCoV-229E spike overlapping peptide pool stimulation. The rearranged chain carries TRBV10-3 and TRBJ1-2, with the D gene uncertain. The source of this sequence is a human donor who received a COVID-19 vaccine. The CDR3 has the sequence CAISEAPGWGYTF. The DNA sequence is TGTGCCATCAGTGAAGCTCCAGGTTGGGGCTACACCTTC.